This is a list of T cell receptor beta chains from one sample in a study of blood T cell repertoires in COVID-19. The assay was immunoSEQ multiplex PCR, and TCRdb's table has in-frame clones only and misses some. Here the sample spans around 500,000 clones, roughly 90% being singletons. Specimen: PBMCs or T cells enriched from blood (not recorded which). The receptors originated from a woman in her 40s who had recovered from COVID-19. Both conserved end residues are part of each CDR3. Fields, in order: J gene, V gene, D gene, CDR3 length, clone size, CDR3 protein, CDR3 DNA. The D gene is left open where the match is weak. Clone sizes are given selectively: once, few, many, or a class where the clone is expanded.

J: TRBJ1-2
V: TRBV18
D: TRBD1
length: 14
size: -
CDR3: CASSRGTGDYGYTF
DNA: TGTGCCAGCTCCCGGGGGACAGGGGATTACGGCTACACCTTC

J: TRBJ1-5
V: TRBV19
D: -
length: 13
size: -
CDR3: CASSMVGGRPQHF
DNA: TGTGCCAGTAGTATGGTGGGGGGGAGGCCCCAGCATTTT

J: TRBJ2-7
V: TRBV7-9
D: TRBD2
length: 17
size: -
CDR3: CASSLATSGSSSYEQYF
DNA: TGTGCCAGCAGCTTAGCGACTAGCGGGAGTTCCTCCTACGAGCAGTACTTC

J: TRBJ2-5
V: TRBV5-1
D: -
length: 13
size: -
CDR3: CASSLVLEETQYF
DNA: TGCGCCAGCAGCTTGGTTTTGGAGGAGACCCAGTACTTC

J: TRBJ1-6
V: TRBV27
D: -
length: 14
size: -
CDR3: CASSQSGVHSPLHF
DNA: TGTGCCAGCAGTCAGTCGGGGGTTCATTCACCCCTCCACTTT

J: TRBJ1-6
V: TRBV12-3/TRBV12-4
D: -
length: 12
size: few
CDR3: CASSFQDSPLHF
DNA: TGTGCCAGCAGTTTTCAGGATTCACCCCTCCACTTT

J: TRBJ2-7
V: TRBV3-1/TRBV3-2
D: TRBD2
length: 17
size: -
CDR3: CASSQVSGRTTSYEQYF
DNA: TGTGCCAGCAGCCAAGTTAGCGGGAGGACAACCTCCTACGAGCAGTACTTC

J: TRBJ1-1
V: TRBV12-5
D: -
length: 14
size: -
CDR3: CASGLGQLNTEAFF
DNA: TGTGCTAGTGGTTTGGGACAGTTGAACACTGAAGCTTTCTTT

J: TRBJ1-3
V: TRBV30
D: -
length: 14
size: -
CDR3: CAWSGRGRGNTIYF
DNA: TGTGCCTGGAGTGGTAGGGGAAGGGGAAACACCATATATTTT

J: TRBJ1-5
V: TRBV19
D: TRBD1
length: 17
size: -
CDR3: CASSKRGGGIDNQPQHF
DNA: TGTGCCAGTAGCAAGAGAGGGGGCGGGATTGACAATCAGCCCCAGCATTTT

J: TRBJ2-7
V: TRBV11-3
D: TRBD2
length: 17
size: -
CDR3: CASSLGTSGRLRYEQYF
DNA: TGTGCCAGCAGCCTCGGGACTAGCGGGAGATTACGGTACGAGCAGTACTTC

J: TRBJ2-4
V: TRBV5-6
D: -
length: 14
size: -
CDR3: CASSWGSTSGGGYF
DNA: TGTGCCAGCAGCTGGGGCTCGACTTCTGGGGGCGGGTACTTC

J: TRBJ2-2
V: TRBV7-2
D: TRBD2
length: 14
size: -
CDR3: CASSSQAGVGELFF
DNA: TGTGCCAGCAGCTCGCAAGCGGGAGTCGGGGAGCTGTTTTTT

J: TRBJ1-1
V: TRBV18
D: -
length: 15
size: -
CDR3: CASSPVEGMNTEAFF
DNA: TGTGCCAGCTCACCCGTCGAGGGCATGAACACTGAAGCTTTCTTT

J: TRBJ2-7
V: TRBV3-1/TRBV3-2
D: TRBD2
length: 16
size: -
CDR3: CASSLTRLAGEYEQYF
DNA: TGTGCCAGCAGCCTGACCCGACTAGCGGGAGAATACGAGCAGTACTTC

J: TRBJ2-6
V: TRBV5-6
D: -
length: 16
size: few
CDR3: CASSPEAGSGANVLTF
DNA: TGTGCCAGCAGCCCCGAGGCGGGATCCGGGGCCAACGTCCTGACTTTC

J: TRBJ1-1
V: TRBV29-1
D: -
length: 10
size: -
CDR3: CSVARGEAFF
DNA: TGCAGCGTTGCAAGGGGGGAAGCTTTCTTT

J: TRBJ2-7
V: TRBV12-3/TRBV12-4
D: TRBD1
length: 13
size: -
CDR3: CASRDRGAYEQYF
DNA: TGTGCCAGCAGGGACAGGGGGGCCTACGAGCAGTACTTC

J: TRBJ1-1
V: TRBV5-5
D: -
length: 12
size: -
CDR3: CASSLETTEAFF
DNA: TGTGCCAGCAGCTTGGAGACTACTGAAGCTTTCTTT

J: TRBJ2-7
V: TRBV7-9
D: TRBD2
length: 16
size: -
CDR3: CASSLASGTSWAKQYF
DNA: TGTGCCAGCAGCTTAGCGTCCGGGACTAGCTGGGCCAAGCAGTACTTC

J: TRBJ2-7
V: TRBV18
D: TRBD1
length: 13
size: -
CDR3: CASSPGTVYEQYF
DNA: TGTGCCAGCTCACCCGGGACAGTGTACGAGCAGTACTTC

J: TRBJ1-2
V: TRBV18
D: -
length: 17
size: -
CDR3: CASSPRATTGGVYGYTF
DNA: TGTGCCAGCTCACCACGGGCCACAACGGGGGGCGTCTATGGCTACACCTTC

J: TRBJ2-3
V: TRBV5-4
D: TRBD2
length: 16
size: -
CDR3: CASSPRTSGMWDTQYF
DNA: TGTGCCAGCAGCCCCAGGACTAGCGGGATGTGGGATACGCAGTATTTT

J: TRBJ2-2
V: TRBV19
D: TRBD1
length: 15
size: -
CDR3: CASSFAGTGTGELFF
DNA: TGTGCCAGTAGCTTTGCCGGGACAGGCACCGGGGAGCTGTTTTTT

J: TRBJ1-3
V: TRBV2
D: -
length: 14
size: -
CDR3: CASSRDSGGNTIYF
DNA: TGTGCCAGCAGTCGGGACTCGGGTGGAAACACCATATATTTT

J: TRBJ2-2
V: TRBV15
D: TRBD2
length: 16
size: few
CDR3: CATSRRGGSLTGELFF
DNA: TGTGCCACCAGCAGAAGGGGCGGGAGTTTGACCGGGGAGCTGTTTTTT

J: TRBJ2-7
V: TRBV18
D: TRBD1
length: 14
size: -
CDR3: CASSPRTGVNEQYF
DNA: TGTGCCAGCTCACCCCGGACAGGGGTCAACGAGCAGTACTTC

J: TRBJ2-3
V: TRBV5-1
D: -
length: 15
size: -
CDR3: CASSLEADSQNTQYF
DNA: TGCGCCAGCAGCTTGGAAGCGGACTCCCAAAATACGCAGTATTTT

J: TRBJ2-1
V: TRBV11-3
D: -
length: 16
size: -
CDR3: CASSLVGWGRVNEQFF
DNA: TGTGCCAGCAGCTTAGTAGGTTGGGGCAGGGTCAATGAGCAGTTCTTC